One and the same sample provided the 15 T cell receptor beta chains below, sequenced in a study of blood T cells in healthy people across ages. For the second PCR, which ran for roughly 7 to 11 cycles, a sample-barcoded 5' primer and a J-beta primer mix were used. A single record per CDR3 protein comes from TCRdb applying MiXCR to the 5' RACE reads. Of roughly 900,000 distinct CDR3 sequences listed, 45% to 50% are singletons. The source material was blood. These receptors were collected from a man aged 25-40 years in good health.

The chain combines TRBV7-2 with TRBJ1-6, with D maybe TRBD1 (5 bases). The length of the CDR3 is 15 residues. CDR1 is SGHTA and CDR2 is FQGNSA in the germline V gene. Between the trimmed V and J ends, which lost 5 bases and 9 bases, there was a span of 17 bases. The DNA for the CDR3 is TGTGCCAGCAGCCAACCGACGGTTAGGGGTTCACCCCTCCACTTT. Protein: CASSQPTVRGSPLHF. Full variable domain (remainder filled in from reference TRBV7-2 and TRBJ1-6): GAGVSQSPSNKVTEKGKDVELRCDPISGHTALYWYRQSLGQGLEFLIYFQGNSAPDKSGLPSDRFSAERTGGSVSTLTIQRTQQEDSAVYLCASSQPTVRGSPLHFGNGTRLTVT.

CDR3 sequence: CASSLPGGMTTNEKLFF. The DNA for the CDR3 is TGTGCCAGCAGTTTGCCAGGGGGCATGACAACTAATGAAAAACTGTTTTTT. The rearrangement joins TRBV28 to TRBJ1-4, with 8 bases identical to TRBD1. This CDR3 is built from 17 residues. CDR1 and CDR2 (germline): MDHEN, SYDVKM. Germline trimming cut 3 bases from V and 0 bases from J; bases unmatched to any gene: 6.

About this clonotype: Germline and junction disagree at one end, which may indicate a read error. This chain uses TRBV28 with TRBJ2-5; D is unclear. Germline V CDR1 and CDR2: MDHEN, SYDVKM. The CDR3 has 16 amino acids. This CDR3 reads CASSSPPSMYQEAQYF. CDR3 DNA sequence: TGTGCCAGCAGTTCCCCTCCCTCAATGTACCAAGAGGCCCAGTACTTC. Together with reference TRBV28 and TRBJ2-5, the CDR3 gives the full variable domain: DVKVTQSSRYLVKRTGEKVFLECVQDMDHENMFWYRQDPGLGLRLIYFSYDVKMKEKGDIPEGYSVSREKKERFSLILESASTNQTSMYLCASSSPPSMYQEAQYFGPGTRLLVL.

The chain is built from TRBV20-1 and TRBJ1-1; no definite D call. The CDR3 loop spans 14 amino acids. Trimming shortened V by 5 bases and J by 0 bases, and 13 bases separated the two germline ends. Germline CDR1 is DFQATT and CDR2 is SNEGSKA (reference sequence). The CDR3 sequence is CSASPEGLNTEAFF. The CDR3 DNA follows: TGCAGTGCTTCCCCCGAGGGTCTGAACACTGAAGCTTTCTTT.

The chain has TRBV27 and TRBJ1-5, with D possibly matching TRBD1 (5 bases). Trimming took off 0 bases at V and 2 bases at J, with 11 bases between the two ends. The CDR3 has 16 residues. Germline V gene data show CDR1 as MNHEY and CDR2 as SMNVEV (reference sequence). CDR3: CASSLSVGGGNQPQHF. The CDR3 nucleotides read TGTGCCAGCAGTTTATCGGTGGGGGGTGGCAATCAGCCCCAGCATTTT.

This clonotype was seen more than once but under ten times. The chain carries TRBV29-1 and TRBJ2-1, with 9 bases identical to TRBD1. The CDR3 loop spans 14 amino acids. With V trimmed by 7 bases and J by 0 bases, 4 bases remained unmatched. CDR1 and CDR2 from the germline V gene are SQVTM and ANQGSEA. This CDR3 is CSALTGGSYNEQFF. CDR3 coding DNA: TGCAGCGCCCTGACAGGGGGCTCCTACAATGAGCAGTTCTTC.

This clonotype occurred many times. This rearrangement joins TRBV12-3 or TRBV12-4 to TRBJ1-2; D uncertain. The CDR3 length is 13 residues. Between the trimmed V and J ends, which lost 6 bases and 4 bases, there was a span of 12 bases. This CDR3 reads CASRRAVVYGYTF. The CDR3 nucleotides read TGTGCCAGCAGGCGGGCGGTAGTCTATGGCTACACCTTC.

The chain uses TRBV6-6 and TRBJ1-5, with 9 bases aligning to TRBD1. This CDR3 is built from 16 residues. CDR1 is MNHNY and CDR2 is SVGAGI in the germline V gene (reference sequence). J gave up 5 bases and V 4 bases, and 9 bases lay outside the gene matches. This chain's CDR3 is CASSSGGQGPDQPQHF. The CDR3 region has the DNA TGTGCCAGCAGTTCGGGTGGACAGGGGCCCGATCAGCCCCAGCATTTT.

The rearrangement links TRBV10-3 to TRBJ2-7; D remains ambiguous. CDR1 ENHRY and CDR2 SYGVKD come from the germline V gene. Trimming left V 3 bases short and J 5 bases short, with 11 bases between. This CDR3 has 13 residues. The CDR3 sequence: CAISDGPRDEQYF. The CDR3 region has the DNA TGTGCCATCAGTGATGGGCCCCGGGACGAGCAGTACTTC.

The CDR3 DNA sequence: TGTGCCTGGAGTCTAGGGGGACGGACTGAAGCTTTCTTT. It encodes CAWSLGGRTEAFF. V gene TRBV30 combines with J gene TRBJ1-1; possible D gene TRBD1, 6 bases. Germline V gives CDR1 GTSNPN, CDR2 SVGIG (reference sequence). This CDR3 spans 13 amino acids. The V gene lost 2 bases and the J gene lost 5 bases, with 12 bases spanning the gap.

The V gene is TRBV7-6, the J gene TRBJ2-4, with a weak D call TRBD1 (5 bases). The assigned J gene may be wrong: the sequence end matches TRBJ2-7 better. The CDR3 is made up of 14 amino acids. CDR1 is SGHVS and CDR2 is FNYEAQ in the germline V gene. The CDR3 DNA reads TGTGCCAGCAGCCGCGCAACCATAGGGGACGAGCAGTACTTC. The encoded protein is CASSRATIGDEQYF.

The V call is TRBV7-9, the J call TRBJ2-1, with TRBD2 matching 9 bases. J was trimmed by 5 bases and V by 4 bases; bases with no gene match: 9. This CDR3 has 16 residues. The germline V gene has CDR1 SEHNR and CDR2 FQNEAQ (reference sequence). The DNA for the CDR3 is TGTGCCAGCAGCTCCCCGGGGCGGGGGGGCCACAATGAGCAGTTCTTC. It yields the protein CASSSPGRGGHNEQFF. Full variable domain (outside the CDR3, taken from reference TRBV7-9 and TRBJ2-1): DTGVSQNPRHKITKRGQNVTFRCDPISEHNRLYWYRQTLGQGPEFLTYFQNEAQLEKSRLLSDRFSAERPKGSFSTLEIQRTEQGDSAMYLCASSSPGRGGHNEQFFGPGTRLTVL.

The chain employs TRBV5-1 and TRBJ2-3; TRBD2 matches 7 bases. CDR1 SGHRS and CDR2 YFSETQ come from the germline V gene. The CDR3 contains 14 residues. The V gene end was trimmed by 4 bases and the J gene end by 5 bases; junction bases not matched to a gene: 7. The CDR3 DNA reads as TGCGCCAGCAGCCCCGGGACTACGCAAGATACGCAGTATTTT. Protein sequence: CASSPGTTQDTQYF.

This clonotype was observed many times. The chain is built from TRBV6-6 and TRBJ2-7, with 10 bases aligning to TRBD1. After removal of 6 bases from V and 4 bases from J, the junction contained 0 bases not matched to a gene. This CDR3 has 12 amino acids. Germline values: CDR1 MNHNY, CDR2 SVGAGI (reference sequence). The CDR3 is CASRGQGYEQYF. The CDR3 DNA is TGTGCCAGCAGGGGACAGGGGTACGAGCAGTACTTC.

The chain uses TRBV7-2 and TRBJ2-7; D is unresolved. The length of the CDR3 is 13 residues. Trimming took 4 bases from V and 4 from J, leaving 11 bases between them. Germline lookup yields CDR1 SGHTA and CDR2 FQGNSA. The CDR3 nucleotides read TGTGCCAGCAGCTCAACTTGGATGTACGAGCAGTACTTC. Amino acid sequence: CASSSTWMYEQYF.